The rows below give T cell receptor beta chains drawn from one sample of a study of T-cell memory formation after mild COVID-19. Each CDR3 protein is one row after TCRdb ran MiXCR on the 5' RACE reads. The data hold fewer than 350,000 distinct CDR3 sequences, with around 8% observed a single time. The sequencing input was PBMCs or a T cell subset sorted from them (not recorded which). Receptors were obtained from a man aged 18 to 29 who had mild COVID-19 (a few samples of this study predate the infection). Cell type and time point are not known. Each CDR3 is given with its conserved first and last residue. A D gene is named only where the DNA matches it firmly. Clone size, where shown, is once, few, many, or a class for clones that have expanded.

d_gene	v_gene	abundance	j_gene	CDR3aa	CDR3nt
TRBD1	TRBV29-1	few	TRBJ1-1	CSVEDRGYTEAFF	TGCAGCGTTGAGGACAGGGGATACACTGAAGCTTTCTTT
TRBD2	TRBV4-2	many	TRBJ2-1	CASSHTRRGLRYNEQFF	TGTGCCAGCAGCCACACCCGGCGGGGGTTGAGGTACAATGAGCAGTTCTTC
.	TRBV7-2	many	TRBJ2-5	CASSPGYSETQYF	TGTGCCAGCAGCCCAGGGTATTCAGAGACCCAGTACTTC
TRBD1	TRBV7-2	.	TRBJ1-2	CASSSGQERGYTF	TGTGCCAGCAGCTCTGGACAGGAGAGGGGCTACACCTTC
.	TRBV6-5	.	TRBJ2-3	CASKWGRTDTQYF	TGTGCCAGCAAGTGGGGGAGGACAGATACGCAGTATTTT
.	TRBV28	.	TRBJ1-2	CASRRPEGGTNYGYTF	TGTGCCAGCAGGCGCCCCGAGGGCGGTACTAACTATGGCTACACCTTC
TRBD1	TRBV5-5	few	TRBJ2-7	CASRNAQGARAYEQYF	TGTGCCAGCAGGAATGCTCAGGGGGCTCGCGCCTACGAGCAGTACTTC
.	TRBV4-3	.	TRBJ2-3	CASSQGALGGTDTQYF	TGCGCCAGCAGCCAAGGAGCCCTCGGTGGCACAGATACGCAGTATTTT
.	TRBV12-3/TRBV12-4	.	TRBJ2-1	CASSDDEQFF	TGTGCCAGCAGCGACGATGAGCAGTTCTTC
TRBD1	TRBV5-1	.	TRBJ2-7	CASSTGTAAGSYEQYF	TGCGCCAGCTCTACCGGGACAGCGGCAGGGTCCTACGAGCAGTACTTC
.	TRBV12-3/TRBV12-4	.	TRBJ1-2	CASSLRSQVSYGYTF	TGTGCCAGCAGTTTAAGGTCTCAGGTATCCTATGGCTACACCTTC
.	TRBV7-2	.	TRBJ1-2	CASSFRNGTDTF	TGTGCCAGCAGCTTTCGGAACGGGACGGACACCTTC
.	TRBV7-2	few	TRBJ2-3	CASSRGAGTDTQYF	TGTGCCAGCAGCCGGGGGGCGGGAACAGATACGCAGTATTTT
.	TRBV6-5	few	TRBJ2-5	CASSYWGAGETQYF	TGTGCCAGCAGTTACTGGGGGGCCGGAGAGACCCAGTACTTC
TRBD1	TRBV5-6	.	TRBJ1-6	CASSPAGTGRISPLHF	TGTGCCAGCAGCCCAGCCGGGACAGGGAGAATCTCACCCCTCCACTTT
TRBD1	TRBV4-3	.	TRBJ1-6	CASSQGGTGFSPLHF	TGCGCCAGCAGCCAAGGAGGGACAGGTTTTTCACCCCTCCACTTT
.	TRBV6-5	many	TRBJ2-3	CASSPGGRGSDTQYF	TGTGCCAGCAGCCCCGGGGGGCGGGGGTCAGATACGCAGTATTTT
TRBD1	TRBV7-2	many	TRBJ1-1	CASSLALIAGGNTEAFF	TGTGCCAGCAGCTTAGCGCTAATAGCAGGGGGGAACACTGAAGCTTTCTTT
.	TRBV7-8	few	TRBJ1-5	CASSLVRHQVDQPQHF	TGTGCCAGCAGCTTAGTTAGGCACCAAGTCGATCAGCCCCAGCATTTT
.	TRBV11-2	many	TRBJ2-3	CASSPLADTQYF	TGTGCCAGCAGCCCCCTGGCAGATACGCAGTATTTT
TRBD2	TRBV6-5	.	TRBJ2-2	CASNPGTSGGNTGELFF	TGTGCCAGCAATCCCGGGACTAGCGGGGGGAACACCGGGGAGCTGTTTTTT
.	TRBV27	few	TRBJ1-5	CASSLNRDSNQPQHF	TGTGCCAGCAGTTTAAACAGGGATAGCAATCAGCCCCAGCATTTT